This T cell receptor beta chain was sequenced during a study of T cell responses to AZD1222 COVID-19 vaccine. Study context: Second-dose groups at about 4 or about 12 weeks were pooled. Broader study findings: Repertoires were sampled only after the peak T cell response. Recipients of two AZD1222 doses showed rising Spike-specific TCR breadth and depth.

Remarks on this clone: The antigen remains undetermined.

Trimming removed 1 base from V and 1 base from J, with 10 bases in between. This CDR3 is 15 amino acids long. Germline V gene sequence: CDR1 SEHNR, CDR2 FQNEAQ (reference sequence). Profiled with immunoSEQ multiplex PCR; TCRdb holds only in-frame clones, not every one. The table includes more than 120,000 clones, 90% to 95% detected once. This material consisted of peripheral blood, taken on day 0 of AZD1222 vaccination. This sequence joins TRBV7-9 and TRBJ2-5; D is undetermined. This receptor was identified in an adult in good health. The CDR3 reads CASSLVGRGQETQYF. The CDR3 nucleotides read TGTGCCAGCAGCTTAGTGGGTAGAGGCCAAGAGACCCAGTACTTC.